The 21 T cell receptor beta chains in this list originate from one sample, sequenced in a study of T cells in Graves' hyperthyroidism and ophthalmopathy. RNA transcripts were the template for amplifying TCR beta CDR3 regions. A set of HTBI primers served as the primers for a first-round RT-PCR of the TCR CDR3. TCRdb reprocessed the multiplex PCR reads with MiXCR, giving one entry per CDR3 protein. The data contain hundreds of thousands of distinct CDR3 sequences, 14% of them singletons. Sequencing was carried out using blood. These receptors all come from a woman aged 40 to 55 with Graves' hyperthyroidism.

This clonotype appeared many times. The gene calls are TRBV20-1 and TRBJ1-4, with D possibly TRBD1 on 5 matching bases. Per germline, CDR1 DFQATT and CDR2 SNEGSKA (reference sequence). Trimming cost V 5 bases and J 11 bases, with 15 bases left between them. The CDR3 extends over 12 amino acids. The CDR3 region is CSALQGTEKLFF. CDR3 nucleotides: TGCAGTGCTCTGCAAGGGACTGAGAAACTGTTTTTT.

This clonotype was picked up many times. This chain links TRBV6-1 with TRBJ2-4; D unresolved. The germline V gene has CDR1 MNHNS and CDR2 SASEGT. Trimming took off 6 bases at V and 9 bases at J, with 12 bases between the two ends. There are 12 residues in the CDR3. CDR3 loop: CASRPVMGIQYF. The CDR3 coding sequence is TGTGCCAGCAGACCAGTGATGGGCATTCAGTACTTC.

In its sample, this clonotype was seen a few times. V is TRBV29-1 and J is TRBJ2-2, with D tentatively TRBD1 (6 bases). This CDR3 has 14 residues. Trimming pared 6 bases from V and 6 bases from J, leaving 17 bases between. The germline CDR1 and CDR2 sequences are SQVTM and ANQGSEA. The CDR3 reads CSVIGTGRAGELFF. In DNA, the CDR3 is TGCAGCGTCATTGGAACAGGGAGAGCCGGGGAGCTGTTTTTT.

At least ten counts were recorded for this clonotype. V gene TRBV5-1 combines with J gene TRBJ2-5; tentative D call: TRBD1 (5 bases). The CDR3 is made up of 15 amino acids. Germline values: CDR1 SGHRS, CDR2 YFSETQ. The germline V and J ends were trimmed by 2 bases and 4 bases, with 15 bases remaining between them. This chain's CDR3 is CASSLDPVTGETQYF. CDR3 nucleotides: TGCGCCAGCAGCTTAGATCCAGTTACAGGAGAGACCCAGTACTTC.

This clonotype was seen a few times. The CDR3 sequence: CSVEVDKGSSEQYF. The CDR3 bases are TGCAGCGTTGAAGTTGATAAGGGATCATCCGAGCAGTACTTC. The chain links TRBV29-1 to TRBJ2-7; D gene ambiguous. The CDR3 extends over 14 amino acids. Between the trimmed V and J ends, which lost 1 base and 6 bases, there was a span of 16 bases. The V gene's germline CDR1 is SQVTM and CDR2 ANQGSEA.

This clonotype was observed at least ten times. The chain has TRBV29-1 and TRBJ1-1; D unclear. Germline CDR1 and CDR2: SQVTM and ANQGSEA. Trimming removed 1 base from V and 1 base from J, with 10 bases in between. The CDR3 consists of 14 residues. The CDR3 loop is CSVEGAARNTEAFF. The DNA of the CDR3 is TGCAGCGTTGAAGGAGCTGCCCGGAACACTGAAGCTTTCTTT.

This clonotype occurred a few times. The V gene is TRBV29-1, the J gene TRBJ2-7, with D perhaps matching TRBD1 (6 bases). This CDR3 has 11 residues. V dropped 7 bases and J dropped 5 bases, with 12 bases sitting between them. Germline V gives CDR1 SQVTM, CDR2 ANQGSEA. The CDR3 DNA follows: TGCAGCGGAACTCGACAGGACGAGCAGTACTTC. It encodes CSGTRQDEQYF.

In regard to this clonotype: A much bigger clone sits one base away, suggesting this may be a read error. V and J are TRBV27 and TRBJ2-1; 13 bases align to TRBD2. This CDR3 comprises 15 residues. Germline CDR1 is MNHEY and CDR2 is SMNVEV (reference sequence). With V trimmed by 5 bases and J by 6 bases, 4 bases remained unmatched. DNA of the CDR3: TGTGCCAGCAGTCCATGGACTAGCGGGAGCAATGAGCAGTTCTTC. Encoded protein: CASSPWTSGSNEQFF.

This clonotype was counted only a few times. The chain couples TRBV2 to TRBJ2-5; D may be TRBD1 or TRBD2 (6 bases each). The CDR3 has 11 amino acids. Germline CDR1 is SNHLY and CDR2 is FYNNEI. Trimming pared 3 bases from V and 13 bases from J, leaving 12 bases between. The CDR3 DNA reads as TGTGCCAGCAGTGAGGACGGGGGCCGGTACTTC. Its protein is CASSEDGGRYF.

This clonotype was counted many times. This chain uses TRBV5-1 with TRBJ2-7, with 11 nucleotides matching TRBD2. Germline CDR1 SGHRS, CDR2 YFSETQ. J lost 3 bases, V lost 0 bases, and 5 bases had no gene match. The CDR3 runs 16 residues. DNA for the CDR3: TGCGCCAGCAGCTTGGGTGCTAGCGGGAGGAGCTACGAGCAGTACTTC. As protein: CASSLGASGRSYEQYF.

J is TRBJ1-1 and V is TRBV27; D unresolved. The CDR3 runs to 13 residues. CDR1 and CDR2 from the germline V gene are MNHEY and SMNVEV (reference sequence). Trimming left V 2 bases short and J 4 bases short, with 8 bases between. CDR3 protein: CASSLGKATEAFF. As DNA, the CDR3 is TGTGCCAGCAGTTTAGGGAAAGCCACTGAAGCTTTCTTT.

This clonotype showed up many times. The chain carries TRBV29-1 and TRBJ1-1; no clear D gene. Trimming pared 7 bases from V and 1 base from J, leaving 13 bases between. This CDR3 contains 13 residues. CDR1 is SQVTM and CDR2 is ANQGSEA in the germline V gene. CDR3 DNA: TGCAGCGACGACGGAAAGGGGAACACTGAAGCTTTCTTT. Protein sequence: CSDDGKGNTEAFF.

The table lists this clonotype with many counts. The chain employs TRBV3-1 and TRBJ2-7; 7 bases line up with TRBD2. Trimming cost V 4 bases and J 6 bases; bases outside gene matches: 6. This CDR3 has 13 amino acids. Germline V lookup: CDR1 LGHDT, CDR2 YNNKEL (reference sequence). This CDR3 reads CASSPVGGVEQYF. CDR3 DNA: TGTGCCAGCAGCCCAGTTGGGGGGGTCGAGCAGTACTTC.

In its sample, this clonotype is medium-sized. The V call is TRBV7-8, the J call TRBJ1-3; no reliable D call. This CDR3 contains 13 residues. V was shortened by 5 bases and J by 0 bases, with 5 bases between the two germline ends. Looked up from germline, CDR1 is SGHVS and CDR2 is FQNEAQ. Written as DNA, the CDR3 is TGTGCCAGCAGCCCCGACTCTGGAAACACCATATATTTT. Residues: CASSPDSGNTIYF.

This sequence joins TRBV7-3 and TRBJ2-2; perhaps TRBD1 as D (7 bases). Per the germline V gene, CDR1 is SGHTA and CDR2 is FQGTGA. This CDR3 has 15 residues. With 5 bases removed from V and 5 bases from J, the gap between germline ends came to 15 bases. CDR3 protein: CASSPDRAGTGELFF. The DNA of the CDR3 is TGTGCCAGCAGCCCTGACAGGGCGGGGACCGGGGAGCTGTTTTTT.

There are many counts of this clonotype. The chain employs TRBV11-2 and TRBJ2-7; no clear D. There are 15 residues in the CDR3. Germline V gives CDR1 SGHAT, CDR2 FQNNGV. Trimming shortened V by 3 bases and J by 4 bases, and 16 bases separated the two germline ends. The CDR3 DNA is TGTGCCAGCAGCTTGTCCCGGGTGGGTGGTTACGAGCAGTACTTC. The encoded protein is CASSLSRVGGYEQYF. Together with reference TRBV11-2 and TRBJ2-7, the CDR3 gives the full variable domain: EAGVAQSPRYKIIEKRQSVAFWCNPISGHATLYWYQQILGQGPKLLIQFQNNGVVDDSQLPKDRFSAERLKGVDSTLKIQPAKLEDSAVYLCASSLSRVGGYEQYFGPGTRLTVT.

This chain connects TRBV7-2 to TRBJ2-2; D call uncertain. This CDR3 is built from 14 residues. Looked up from germline, CDR1 is SGHTA and CDR2 is FQGNSA. V dropped 1 base and J dropped 7 bases, with 10 bases sitting between them. DNA for the CDR3: TGTGCCAGCAGCTTAGACTTGGGCGGCGGGGAGCTGTTTTTT. Its translation is CASSLDLGGGELFF.

The chain recombines TRBV20-1 with TRBJ1-2, with 8 bases that match TRBD1. This CDR3 comprises 13 residues. Per germline, CDR1 DFQATT and CDR2 SNEGSKA (reference sequence). After removal of 7 bases from V and 4 bases from J, the junction contained 8 bases not matched to a gene. The CDR3 DNA sequence: TGCAGTGGTGGACAGGGAGGGACCTATGGCTACACCTTC. Protein: CSGGQGGTYGYTF.

This clonotype occurred many times. The chain has TRBV28 and TRBJ1-1; D is possibly TRBD1 (5 bases). V was shortened by 4 bases and J by 5 bases, with 8 bases between the two germline ends. Germline V lookup: CDR1 MDHEN, CDR2 SYDVKM. This CDR3 has 12 amino acids. CDR3 residues: CASSYKGTEAFF. DNA of the CDR3: TGTGCCAGCAGTTATAAGGGGACTGAAGCTTTCTTT.

This clonotype was seen ten or more times. The genes are TRBV7-2 and TRBJ2-1, with D hard to call. Trimming cost V 2 bases and J 4 bases, with 9 bases left between them. This CDR3 is built from 14 residues. Germline CDR1 SGHTA, CDR2 FQGNSA. CDR3 DNA sequence: TGTGCCAGCAGCTTAATGGCCACTTACAATGAGCAGTTCTTC. Encoded protein: CASSLMATYNEQFF.

The chain combines TRBV20-1 with TRBJ2-7; the match to TRBD2 covers 7 bases. The CDR3 is made up of 16 amino acids. Germline V CDR1 and CDR2: DFQATT, SNEGSKA (reference sequence). V was clipped by 3 bases and J by 5 bases; unmatched bases: 16. The CDR3 sequence: CSASPPLFGGSHEQYF. DNA of the CDR3: TGCAGTGCTAGTCCCCCCCTTTTCGGCGGGAGTCACGAGCAGTACTTC.